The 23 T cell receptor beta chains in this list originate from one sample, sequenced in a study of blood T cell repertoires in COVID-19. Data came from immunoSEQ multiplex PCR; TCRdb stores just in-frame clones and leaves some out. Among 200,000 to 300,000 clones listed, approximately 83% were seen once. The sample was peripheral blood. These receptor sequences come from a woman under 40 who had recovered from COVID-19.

Written as DNA, the CDR3 is TGTGCTAGTGGCCAGGACAGGGAGAGTGAAGCTTTCTTT. Its protein is CASGQDRESEAFF. The rearrangement links TRBV12-5 to TRBJ1-1; 8 bases are a match to TRBD1. After removal of 6 bases from V and 7 bases from J, the junction contained 7 bases not matched to a gene. Germline V gene data show CDR1 as LGHNT and CDR2 as FRNRAP. This CDR3 spans 13 amino acids.

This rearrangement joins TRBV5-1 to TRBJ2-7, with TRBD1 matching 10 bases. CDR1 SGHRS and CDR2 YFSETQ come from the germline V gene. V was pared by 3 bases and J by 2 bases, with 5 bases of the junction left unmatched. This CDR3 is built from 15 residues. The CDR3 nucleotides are TGCGCCAGCAGCTCCCCCGGGACAGGGGCCTACGAGCAGTACTTC. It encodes CASSSPGTGAYEQYF.

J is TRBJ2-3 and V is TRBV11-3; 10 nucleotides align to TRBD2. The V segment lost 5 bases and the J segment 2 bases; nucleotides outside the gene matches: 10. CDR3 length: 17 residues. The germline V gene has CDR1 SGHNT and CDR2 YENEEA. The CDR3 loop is CASSASSSGGYTDTQYF. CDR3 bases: TGTGCCAGCAGCGCCTCATCTAGCGGGGGATACACAGATACGCAGTATTTT.

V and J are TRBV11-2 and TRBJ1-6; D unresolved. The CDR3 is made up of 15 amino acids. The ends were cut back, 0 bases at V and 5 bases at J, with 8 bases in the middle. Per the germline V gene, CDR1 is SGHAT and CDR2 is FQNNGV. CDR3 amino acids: CASSLEPSDNSPLHF. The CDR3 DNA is TGTGCCAGCAGCTTAGAACCCTCGGATAATTCACCCCTCCACTTT.

This chain's CDR3 is CASSLDEYSKPLHF. The CDR3 nucleotides are TGTGCCAGCAGCTTGGATGAGTACTCGAAACCCCTCCACTTT. The J gene is TRBJ1-6, the V gene TRBV5-4; D gene uncertain. This CDR3 is 14 amino acids long. Germline loops: CDR1 SGHNT, CDR2 YYREEE (reference sequence). V was trimmed by 0 bases and J by 12 bases, leaving 13 bases between them.

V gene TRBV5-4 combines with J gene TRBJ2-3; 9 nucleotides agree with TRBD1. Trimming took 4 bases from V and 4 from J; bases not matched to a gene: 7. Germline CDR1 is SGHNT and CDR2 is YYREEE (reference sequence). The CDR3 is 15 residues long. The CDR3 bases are TGTGCCAGCAGCCAGTACAGGGGGCAGCCAGATACGCAGTATTTT. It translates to CASSQYRGQPDTQYF.

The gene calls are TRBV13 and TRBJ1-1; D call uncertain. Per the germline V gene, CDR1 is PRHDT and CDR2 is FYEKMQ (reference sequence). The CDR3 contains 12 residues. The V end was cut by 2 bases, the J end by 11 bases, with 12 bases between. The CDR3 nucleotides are TGTGCCAGCAGCTTACTTGACACCCCGGCTTTCTTT. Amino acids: CASSLLDTPAFF.

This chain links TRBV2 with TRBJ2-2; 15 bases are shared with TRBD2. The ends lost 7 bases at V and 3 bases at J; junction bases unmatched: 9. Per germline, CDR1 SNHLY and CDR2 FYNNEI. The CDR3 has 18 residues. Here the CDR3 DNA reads TGTGCCAGCAATACAGGACTAGCGGGGGGGCATGACACCGGGGAGCTGTTTTTT. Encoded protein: CASNTGLAGGHDTGELFF.

CDR3 bases: TGCGCCAGCAGCTTGACCGGTGACAGGGGTATTAAGCAGTATTTT. Translated: CASSLTGDRGIKQYF. V gene TRBV5-1 combines with J gene TRBJ2-3, with TRBD1 matching 8 bases. With 1 base clipped from V and 11 bases from J, the junction kept 12 bases outside the gene matches. Germline V CDR1 and CDR2: SGHRS, YFSETQ. The CDR3 loop spans 15 amino acids.

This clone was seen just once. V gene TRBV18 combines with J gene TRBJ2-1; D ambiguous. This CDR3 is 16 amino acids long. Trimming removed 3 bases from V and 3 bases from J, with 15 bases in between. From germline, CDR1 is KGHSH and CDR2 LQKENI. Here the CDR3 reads CASSPAGMTLYNEQFF. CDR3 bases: TGTGCCAGCTCACCTGCCGGTATGACACTCTACAATGAGCAGTTCTTC. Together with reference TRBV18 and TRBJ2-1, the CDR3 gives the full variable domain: NAGVMQNPRHLVRRRGQEARLRCSPMKGHSHVYWYRQLPEEGLKFMVYLQKENIIDESGMPKERFSAEFPKEGPSILRIQQVVRGDSAAYFCASSPAGMTLYNEQFFGPGTRLTVL.

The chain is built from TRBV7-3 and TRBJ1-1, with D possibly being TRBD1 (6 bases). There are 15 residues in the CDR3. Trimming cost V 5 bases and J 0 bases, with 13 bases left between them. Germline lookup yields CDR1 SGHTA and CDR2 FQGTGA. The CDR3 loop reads CASSPGQFLNTEAFF. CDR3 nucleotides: TGTGCCAGCAGCCCAGGACAGTTTCTGAACACTGAAGCTTTCTTT.

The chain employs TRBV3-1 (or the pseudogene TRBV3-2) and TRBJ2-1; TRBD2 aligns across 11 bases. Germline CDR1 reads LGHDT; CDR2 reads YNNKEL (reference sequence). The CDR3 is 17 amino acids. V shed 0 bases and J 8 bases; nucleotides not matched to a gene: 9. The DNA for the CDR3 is TGTGCCAGCAGCCAAGAACGGGTAGCGGGGGGGCCCTATGAGCAGTTCTTC. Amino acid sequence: CASSQERVAGGPYEQFF.

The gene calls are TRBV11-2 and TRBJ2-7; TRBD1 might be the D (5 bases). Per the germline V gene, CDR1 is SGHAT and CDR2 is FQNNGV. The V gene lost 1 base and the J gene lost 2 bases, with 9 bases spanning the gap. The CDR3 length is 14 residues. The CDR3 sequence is CASSLGQIPYEQYF. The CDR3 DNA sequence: TGTGCCAGCAGCTTAGGACAGATCCCCTACGAGCAGTACTTC.

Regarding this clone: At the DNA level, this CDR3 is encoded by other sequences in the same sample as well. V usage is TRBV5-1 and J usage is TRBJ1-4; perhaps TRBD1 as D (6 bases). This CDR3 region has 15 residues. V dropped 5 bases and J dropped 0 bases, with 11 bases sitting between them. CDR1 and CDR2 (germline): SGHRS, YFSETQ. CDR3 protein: CASSSEGATNEKLFF. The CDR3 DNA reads TGCGCCAGCAGTTCCGAGGGGGCAACTAATGAAAAACTGTTTTTT.

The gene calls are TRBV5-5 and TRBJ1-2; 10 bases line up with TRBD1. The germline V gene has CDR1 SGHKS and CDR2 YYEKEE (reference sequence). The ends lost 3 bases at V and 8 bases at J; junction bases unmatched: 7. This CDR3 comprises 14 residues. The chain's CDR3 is CASSSRQGARGYTF. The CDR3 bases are TGTGCCAGCAGCTCACGACAGGGGGCGCGGGGCTACACCTTC. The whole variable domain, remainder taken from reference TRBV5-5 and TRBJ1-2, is DAGVTQSPTHLIKTRGQQVTLRCSPISGHKSVSWYQQVLGQGPQFIFQYYEKEERGRGNFPDRFSARQFPNYSSELNVNALLLGDSALYLCASSSRQGARGYTFGSGTRLTVV.

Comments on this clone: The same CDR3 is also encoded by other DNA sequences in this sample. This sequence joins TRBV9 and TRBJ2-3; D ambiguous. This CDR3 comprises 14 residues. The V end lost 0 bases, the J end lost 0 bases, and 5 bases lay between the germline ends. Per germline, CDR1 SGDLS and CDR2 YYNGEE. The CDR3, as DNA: TGTGCCAGCAGCGTAGCTAGAAGCACAGATACGCAGTATTTT. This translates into CASSVARSTDTQYF.

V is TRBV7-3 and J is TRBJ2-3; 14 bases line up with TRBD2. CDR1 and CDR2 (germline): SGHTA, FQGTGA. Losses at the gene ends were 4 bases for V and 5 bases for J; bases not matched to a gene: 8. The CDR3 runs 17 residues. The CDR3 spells CASSSGTSGGPIDTQYF. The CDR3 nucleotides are TGTGCCAGCAGCTCCGGGACTAGCGGGGGTCCAATAGATACGCAGTATTTT.

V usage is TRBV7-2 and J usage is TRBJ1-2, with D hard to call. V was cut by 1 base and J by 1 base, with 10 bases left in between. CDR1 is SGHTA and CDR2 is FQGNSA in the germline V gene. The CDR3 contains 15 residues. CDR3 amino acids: CASSLVAGNNYGYTF. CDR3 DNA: TGTGCCAGCAGCTTAGTGGCGGGAAATAACTATGGCTACACCTTC.

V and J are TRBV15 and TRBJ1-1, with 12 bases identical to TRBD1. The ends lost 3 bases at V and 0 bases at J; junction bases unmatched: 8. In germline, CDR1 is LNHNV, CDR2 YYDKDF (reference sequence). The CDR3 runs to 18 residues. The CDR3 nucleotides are TGTGCCACCAGCAGTGAACCGGGACAGGGGGCCCTGAACACTGAAGCTTTCTTT. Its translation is CATSSEPGQGALNTEAFF.

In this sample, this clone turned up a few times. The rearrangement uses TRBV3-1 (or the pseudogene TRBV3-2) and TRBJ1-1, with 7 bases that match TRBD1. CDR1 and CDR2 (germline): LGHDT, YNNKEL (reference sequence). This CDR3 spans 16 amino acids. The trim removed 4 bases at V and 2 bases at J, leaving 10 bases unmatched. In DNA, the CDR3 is TGTGCCAGCAGCCCGGACAGGCTGGGGGGTAACACTGAAGCTTTCTTT. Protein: CASSPDRLGGNTEAFF.

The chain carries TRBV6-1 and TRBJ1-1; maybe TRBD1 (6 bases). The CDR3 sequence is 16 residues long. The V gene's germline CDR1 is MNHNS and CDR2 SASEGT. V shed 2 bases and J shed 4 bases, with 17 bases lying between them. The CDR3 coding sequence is TGTGCCAGCAGTGAAAACTCCCTCCAGGGGAGCACTGAAGCTTTCTTT. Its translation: CASSENSLQGSTEAFF.

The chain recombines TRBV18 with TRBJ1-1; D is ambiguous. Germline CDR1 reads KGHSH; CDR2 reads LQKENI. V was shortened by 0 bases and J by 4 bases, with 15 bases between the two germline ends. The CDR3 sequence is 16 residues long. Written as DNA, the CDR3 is TGTGCCAGCTCACCACCTCTCTGGGAGGGTACCACTGAAGCTTTCTTT. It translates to CASSPPLWEGTTEAFF.

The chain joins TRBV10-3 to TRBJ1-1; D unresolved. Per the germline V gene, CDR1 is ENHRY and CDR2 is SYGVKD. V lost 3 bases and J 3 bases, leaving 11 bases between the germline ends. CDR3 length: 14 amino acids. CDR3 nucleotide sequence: TGTGCCATCAGTGAACCGTACTATGACACTGAAGCTTTCTTT. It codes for CAISEPYYDTEAFF.